The source of this T cell receptor beta chain is a study of T-cell memory formation after mild COVID-19. Study overall: TCR clusters showed largely donor specificity. General study findings and limits: From day 15 to 85, contracting clones were balanced between CD4 and CD8, whereas later expanders leaned toward CD4+.

The table lists this clonotype with a few counts. Its cognate antigen is unknown. One entry per CDR3 protein results from TCRdb running MiXCR on the 5' RACE reads. Of 250,000 to 350,000 distinct CDR3 sequences in the sample, about a sixth are singletons; the top ten hold approximately 23%. The sequence derives from a man aged 18 to 29 who had mild COVID-19 (a few samples of this study predate the infection). Cell type and time point are not known. Sequencing input: PBMCs or a T cell subset sorted from them (not recorded which).

The DNA of the CDR3 is TGTGCCAGCAGGGGGACAGCAAGTAATTCACCCCTCCACTTT. It codes for CASRGTASNSPLHF. The J gene is TRBJ1-6, the V gene TRBV4-2; TRBD1 matches at 7 bases. There are 14 residues in the CDR3. The V segment lost 6 bases and the J segment 6 bases; nucleotides outside the gene matches: 5. Germline V gene lookup returns CDR1 LGHNA and CDR2 YNFKEQ.